This T cell receptor beta chain is drawn from a study of cytomegalovirus exposure and HLA in healthy donors. The junction had 8 bases not matched to a gene; V was cut back by 6 bases and J by 3 bases. Looked up from germline, CDR1 is MNHEY and CDR2 is SVGAGI. The CDR3 is 15 amino acids. PCR involved 60 Vbeta and 13 Jbeta primers. Profiling relied on immunoSEQ multiplex PCR, and the TCRdb table lists in-frame clones only, not all of them. Among about 120,000 clones listed, about 83% were seen once. About this clone itself: Its antigen is currently unknown.

Study-wide results and caveats: It was likely that a cluster of highly shared sequence variants was a sequencing artifact. Sequencing depth roughly uniform across donors was assumed in presence/absence analyses. Information on immune exposure was restricted to one variable (CMV serostatus).

The chain joins TRBV6-5 to TRBJ1-5, with 7 positions matching TRBD1. Specimen: PBMCs. The receptor was isolated from a female donor in good health and CMV-seronegative. CDR3 in DNA: TGTGCCAGCAGGAAGACGACAGGGATCAATCAGCCCCAGCATTTT. Its protein is CASRKTTGINQPQHF.